A selection of T cell receptor beta chains follows, all from one sample in a study of blood T cell repertoires in COVID-19. Profiling relied on immunoSEQ multiplex PCR, and the TCRdb table lists in-frame clones only, not all of them. The profile covers 170,000 or so clones, with 87% appearing a single time and around an eighth taken by the ten largest. Sequenced: peripheral blood. The source of these receptors is a woman between 65 and 79 years old with COVID-19, enrolled during active disease. Each CDR3 is given with its conserved first and last residue. The D gene is left open where the match is weak. Expanded clones are given a class, and other clones once, few, many or no size at all.

V	length	J	size	D	DNA	CDR3
TRBV4-1	14	TRBJ1-2	few	-	TGCGCCAGCAGCGGACAGCTCTCTGACTATGGCTACACCTTC	CASSGQLSDYGYTF
TRBV7-3	14	TRBJ2-3	-	TRBD2	TGTGCCAGCAGCTCCGGACTAGCGGGAGATACGCAGTATTTT	CASSSGLAGDTQYF
TRBV15	18	TRBJ1-4	-	TRBD1	TGTGCCACCAGCATCCGGGACAGGGGATGGGGGGCTAATGAAAAACTGTTTTTT	CATSIRDRGWGANEKLFF
TRBV28	14	TRBJ1-2	-	-	TGTGCCAGCAGTTTTCCCGGGGTGGCGGATGGCTACACCTTC	CASSFPGVADGYTF
TRBV2	16	TRBJ2-2	few	TRBD2	TGTGCCAGCACGGGACTAGCGGGGAGAATATCCGGGGAGCTGTTTTTT	CASTGLAGRISGELFF
TRBV30	15	TRBJ2-2	-	-	TGTGCCTGGAGTGTACGGTTCGGGAGTGTGGGGGAGCTGTTTTTT	CAWSVRFGSVGELFF
TRBV5-1	15	TRBJ1-1	-	-	TGCGCCAGCAGCCCTCCGACAGACCCAAACACTGAAGCTTTCTTT	CASSPPTDPNTEAFF
TRBV3-1/TRBV3-2	16	TRBJ2-5	-	-	TGTGCCAGCAGCCAAGGTCGCACTAGCACAAAAGAGACCCAGTACTTC	CASSQGRTSTKETQYF
TRBV3-1/TRBV3-2	13	TRBJ1-5	-	-	TGTGCCAGCAGCCAAGGAGTTCATCAGCCCCAGCATTTT	CASSQGVHQPQHF
TRBV11-2	14	TRBJ2-7	-	TRBD1	TGTGCCAGCAGCCCGGGACAGAGCTCCTACGAGCAGTACTTC	CASSPGQSSYEQYF
TRBV15	16	TRBJ2-3	-	-	TGTGCCACCAGCAGAGATGCCGGACTCAGCACAGATACGCAGTATTTT	CATSRDAGLSTDTQYF
TRBV7-6	15	TRBJ1-4	-	TRBD1	TGTGCCAGCAGCCCAACTGGGACAGGGAGGGAAAAACTGTTTTTT	CASSPTGTGREKLFF
TRBV7-8	18	TRBJ2-4	-	TRBD1	TGTGCCAGCAGCTTAGTAGGGACAGGGGGCCTAGCCAAAAACATTCAGTACTTC	CASSLVGTGGLAKNIQYF
TRBV7-7	15	TRBJ2-3	-	TRBD2	TGTGCTAGCAGCCCAGGTAGCGGGAGTTCGGATACGCAGTATTTT	CASSPGSGSSDTQYF
TRBV2	16	TRBJ2-3	-	-	TGTGCCAGCAGTCGGGGGCTAGCGGCTAGCACAGATACGCAGTATTTT	CASSRGLAASTDTQYF
TRBV12-5	15	TRBJ2-1	-	-	TGTGCTAGTGCCATCTTTACAGGGTTATACAATGAGCAGTTCTTC	CASAIFTGLYNEQFF
TRBV6-5	15	TRBJ1-3	-	TRBD1	TGTGCCAGCAGTAAGGACAGGGCCTCTGGAAACACCATATATTTT	CASSKDRASGNTIYF